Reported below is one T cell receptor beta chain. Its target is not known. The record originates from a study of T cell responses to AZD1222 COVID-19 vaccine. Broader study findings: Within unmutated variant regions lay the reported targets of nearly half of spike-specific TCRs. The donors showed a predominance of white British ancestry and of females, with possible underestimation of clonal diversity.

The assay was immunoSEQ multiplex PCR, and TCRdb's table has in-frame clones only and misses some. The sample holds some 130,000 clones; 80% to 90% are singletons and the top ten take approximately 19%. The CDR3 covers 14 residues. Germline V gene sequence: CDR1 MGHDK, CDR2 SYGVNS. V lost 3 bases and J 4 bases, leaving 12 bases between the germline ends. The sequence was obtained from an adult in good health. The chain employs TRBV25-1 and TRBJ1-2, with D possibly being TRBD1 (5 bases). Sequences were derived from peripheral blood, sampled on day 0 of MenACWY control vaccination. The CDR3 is CASSDPRGSYGYTF. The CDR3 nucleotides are TGTGCCAGCAGTGATCCCCGGGGCTCCTATGGCTACACCTTC.